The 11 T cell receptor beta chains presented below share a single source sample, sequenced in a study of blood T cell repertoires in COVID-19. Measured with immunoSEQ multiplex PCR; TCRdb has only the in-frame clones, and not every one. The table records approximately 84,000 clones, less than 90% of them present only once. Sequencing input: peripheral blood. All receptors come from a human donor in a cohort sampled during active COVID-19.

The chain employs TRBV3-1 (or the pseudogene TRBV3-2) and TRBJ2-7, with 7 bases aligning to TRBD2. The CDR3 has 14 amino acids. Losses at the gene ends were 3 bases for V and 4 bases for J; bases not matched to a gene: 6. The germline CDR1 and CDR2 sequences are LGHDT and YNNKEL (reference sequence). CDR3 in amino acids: CASSHLRGGYEQYF. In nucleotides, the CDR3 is TGTGCCAGCAGCCACCTCCGCGGGGGTTACGAGCAGTACTTC.

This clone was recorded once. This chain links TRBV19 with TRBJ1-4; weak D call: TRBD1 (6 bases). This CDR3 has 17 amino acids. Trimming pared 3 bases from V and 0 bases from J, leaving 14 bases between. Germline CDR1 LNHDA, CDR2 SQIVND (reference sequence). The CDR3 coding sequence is TGTGCCAGTAGTATCCCCCAACAGGGTGCAACTAATGAAAAACTGTTTTTT. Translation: CASSIPQQGATNEKLFF.

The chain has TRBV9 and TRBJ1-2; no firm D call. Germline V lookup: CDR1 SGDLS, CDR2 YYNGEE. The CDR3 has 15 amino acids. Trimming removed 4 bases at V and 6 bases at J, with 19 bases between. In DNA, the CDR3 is TGTGCCAGCAGCCCCTCACTAGGGTTTCCGGATGGCTACACCTTC. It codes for CASSPSLGFPDGYTF.

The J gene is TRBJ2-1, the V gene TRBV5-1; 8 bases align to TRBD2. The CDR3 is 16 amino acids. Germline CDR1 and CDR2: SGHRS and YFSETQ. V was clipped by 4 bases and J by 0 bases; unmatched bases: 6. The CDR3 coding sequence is TGCGCCAGCAGCCTAGGACTAGCCAGCTCCTACAATGAGCAGTTCTTC. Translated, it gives CASSLGLASSYNEQFF.

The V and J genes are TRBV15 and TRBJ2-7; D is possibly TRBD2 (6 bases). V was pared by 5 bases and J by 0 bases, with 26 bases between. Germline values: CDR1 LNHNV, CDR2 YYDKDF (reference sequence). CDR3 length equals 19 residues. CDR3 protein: CATSPDTAGPIKSSYEQYF. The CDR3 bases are TGTGCCACCAGCCCCGACACGGCGGGGCCGATCAAGAGCTCCTACGAGCAGTACTTC.

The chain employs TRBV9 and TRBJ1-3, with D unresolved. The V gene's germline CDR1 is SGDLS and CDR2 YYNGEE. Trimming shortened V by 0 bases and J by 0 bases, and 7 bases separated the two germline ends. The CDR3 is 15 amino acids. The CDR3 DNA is TGTGCCAGCAGCGTAGACTTCGCCTCTGGAAACACCATATATTTT. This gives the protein CASSVDFASGNTIYF. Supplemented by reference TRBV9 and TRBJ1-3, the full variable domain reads DSGVTQTPKHLITATGQRVTLRCSPRSGDLSVYWYQQSLDQGLQFLIQYYNGEERAKGNILERFSAQQFPDLHSELNLSSLELGDSALYFCASSVDFASGNTIYFGEGSWLTVV.

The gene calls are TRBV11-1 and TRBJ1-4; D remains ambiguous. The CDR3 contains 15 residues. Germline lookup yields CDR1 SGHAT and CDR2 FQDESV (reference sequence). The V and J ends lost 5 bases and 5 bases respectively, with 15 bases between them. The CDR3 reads CASSHRGILNEKLFF. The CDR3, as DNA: TGTGCCAGCAGCCACAGAGGGATTCTCAATGAAAAACTGTTTTTT.

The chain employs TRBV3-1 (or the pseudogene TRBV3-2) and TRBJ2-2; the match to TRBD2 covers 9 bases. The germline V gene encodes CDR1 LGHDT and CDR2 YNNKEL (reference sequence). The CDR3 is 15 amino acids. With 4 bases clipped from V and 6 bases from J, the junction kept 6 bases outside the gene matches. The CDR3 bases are TGTGCCAGCAGCCCTCCTAGCGGGGTGCCCGGGGAGCTGTTTTTT. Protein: CASSPPSGVPGELFF.

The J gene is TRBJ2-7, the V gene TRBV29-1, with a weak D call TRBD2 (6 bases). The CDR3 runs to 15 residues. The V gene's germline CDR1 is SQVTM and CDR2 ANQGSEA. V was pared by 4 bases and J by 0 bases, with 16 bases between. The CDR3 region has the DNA TGCAGCGTTGTTGAGGGACCGACTAGCTCCTACGAGCAGTACTTC. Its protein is CSVVEGPTSSYEQYF.

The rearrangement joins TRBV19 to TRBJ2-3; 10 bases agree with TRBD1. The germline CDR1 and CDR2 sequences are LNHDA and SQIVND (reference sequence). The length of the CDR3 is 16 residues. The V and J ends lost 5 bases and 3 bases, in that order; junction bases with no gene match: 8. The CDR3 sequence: CASSGIRTGGTDTQYF. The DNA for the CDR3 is TGTGCCAGTAGTGGCATTAGGACAGGGGGAACAGATACGCAGTATTTT.

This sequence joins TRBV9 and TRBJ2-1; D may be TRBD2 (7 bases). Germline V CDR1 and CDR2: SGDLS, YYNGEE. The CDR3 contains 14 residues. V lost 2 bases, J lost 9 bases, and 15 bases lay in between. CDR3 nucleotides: TGTGCCAGCAGCGTCCGTGGGGGGGCGGGTGAGCAGTTCTTC. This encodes CASSVRGGAGEQFF. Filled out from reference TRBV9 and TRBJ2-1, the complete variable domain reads DSGVTQTPKHLITATGQRVTLRCSPRSGDLSVYWYQQSLDQGLQFLIQYYNGEERAKGNILERFSAQQFPDLHSELNLSSLELGDSALYFCASSVRGGAGEQFFGPGTRLTVL.